Shown below are 25 T cell receptor beta chains from a single sample sequenced in a study of blood T cell repertoires in COVID-19 (dated by TCRdb to 2020 to 2021). The method behind the library was the immunoSEQ multiplex PCR assay. Held by TCRdb, this immuneACCESS table contains in-frame sequences only and omits some clones. Under half of the omission traces to an unresolved V gene where checked; the cause of the rest is unknown. Across this sample there are 70,000 to 90,000 clones, with 70% to 90% seen only once. Together, the top ten hold more than 25% of the sample. Sequencing was carried out using peripheral blood. These receptor sequences come from a man aged 50 to 59 with acute or convalescent COVID-19.

This clone was found a few times. V and J are TRBV2 and TRBJ1-5; possibly TRBD1 for D (5 bases). The V and J ends lost 6 bases and 1 base respectively, with 10 bases between them. CDR3 length: 14 residues. Germline V gives CDR1 SNHLY, CDR2 FYNNEI. CDR3 nucleotides: TGTGCCAGCAGCACGGACACGAGCAATCAGCCCCAGCATTTT. As protein: CASSTDTSNQPQHF.

The V gene is TRBV6-5, the J gene TRBJ2-7; D is possibly TRBD1 (5 bases). V was clipped by 0 bases and J by 0 bases, with 9 bases between them. CDR1 is MNHEY and CDR2 is SVGAGI in the germline V gene. The CDR3 contains 15 residues. The CDR3 nucleotides are TGTGCCAGCAGTTACTCGAGAAGGGGCTCCTACGAGCAGTACTTC. It specifies CASSYSRRGSYEQYF.

Here the CDR3 DNA reads TGTGCCAGCAGCCTACCGGGACAGACCAACTATGGCTACACCTTC. Translated: CASSLPGQTNYGYTF. V and J are TRBV4-2 and TRBJ1-2; TRBD1 agrees at 7 bases. This CDR3 has 15 residues. V dropped 4 bases and J dropped 2; count of bases not matched to a gene: 7. The germline CDR1 and CDR2 sequences are LGHNA and YNFKEQ.

The gene calls are TRBV11-1 and TRBJ1-4; TRBD1 matches 7 bases. Germline CDR1 is SGHAT and CDR2 is FQDESV (reference sequence). This CDR3 has 15 residues. The trim removed 5 bases at V and 6 bases at J, leaving 9 bases unmatched. CDR3 sequence (DNA): TGTGCCAGCAGCCTAACGACAGGGTTGGATGAAAAACTGTTTTTT. It codes for CASSLTTGLDEKLFF.

This clone was counted once. The CDR3 bases are TGCGCCAGCAGCCAAGGGCTAGCGGGGGGGCGGGACACAGATACGCAGTATTTT. Translating gives CASSQGLAGGRDTDTQYF. V gene TRBV4-1 combines with J gene TRBJ2-3; the match to TRBD2 covers 12 bases. V gave up 1 base and J gave up 2 bases; unmatched junction bases: 7. CDR3 size: 18 residues. CDR1 and CDR2 (germline): MGHRA, YSYEKL.

This clone was recorded a few times. The chain is built from TRBV4-2 and TRBJ2-2; weak D call: TRBD2 (6 bases). Germline CDR1 and CDR2: LGHNA and YNFKEQ. Trimming removed 4 bases at V and 8 bases at J, with 20 bases between. This CDR3 contains 16 residues. CDR3 protein: CASSPTGGWTFGELFF. The CDR3 DNA reads as TGTGCCAGCAGCCCCACTGGGGGGTGGACGTTTGGGGAGCTGTTTTTT.

The chain is built from TRBV30 and TRBJ2-1; TRBD1 matches 9 bases. CDR1 GTSNPN and CDR2 SVGIG come from the germline V gene (reference sequence). The V gene end was trimmed by 1 base and the J gene end by 16 bases; junction bases not matched to a gene: 8. The CDR3 loop spans 12 amino acids. The CDR3 nucleotides are TGTGCCTGGAGTGAAACCAACAGGGGGCGCTTCTTC. Its protein is CAWSETNRGRFF.

The chain carries TRBV2 and TRBJ2-3, with 8 bases matching TRBD1. The CDR3 consists of 15 residues. J lost 0 bases, V lost 6 bases, and 5 bases had no gene match. Germline values: CDR1 SNHLY, CDR2 FYNNEI. DNA for the CDR3: TGTGCCAGCAGGGAGACAGGGGCCAGCACAGATACGCAGTATTTT. It yields the protein CASRETGASTDTQYF. The whole variable domain, filled in from reference TRBV2 and TRBJ2-3, reads EPEVTQTPSHQVTQMGQEVILRCVPISNHLYFYWYRQILGQKVEFLVSFYNNEISEKSEIFDDQFSVERPDGSNFTLKIRSTKLEDSAMYFCASRETGASTDTQYFGPGTRLTVL.

This clone was counted a few times. Here the CDR3 reads CASSEYVGGNTEAFF. CDR3 bases: TGTGCCAGCAGTGAATATGTCGGGGGGAACACTGAAGCTTTCTTT. The rearrangement uses TRBV25-1 and TRBJ1-1, with a possible D match to TRBD1 (5 bases). V lost 0 bases and J 1 base, leaving 9 bases between the germline ends. The CDR3 totals 15 residues. Germline CDR1 and CDR2: MGHDK and SYGVNS. The entire variable domain, with the rest obtained from reference TRBV25-1 and TRBJ1-1, is as follows: EADIYQTPRYLVIGTGKKITLECSQTMGHDKMYWYQQDPGMELHLIHYSYGVNSTEKGDLSSESTVSRIRTEHFPLTLESARPSHTSQYLCASSEYVGGNTEAFFGQGTRLTVV.

At least ten counts were recorded for this clone. This chain uses TRBV4-2 with TRBJ1-1; 7 bases map to TRBD1. The V gene's germline CDR1 is LGHNA and CDR2 YNFKEQ. The CDR3 has 14 residues. V gave up 5 bases and J gave up 1 base; unmatched junction bases: 4. This CDR3 reads CASSGQGGNTEAFF. DNA for the CDR3: TGTGCCAGCAGCGGTCAGGGGGGGAACACTGAAGCTTTCTTT.

The chain recombines TRBV30 with TRBJ2-2, with D maybe TRBD1 (6 bases). Trimming pared 8 bases from V and 4 bases from J, leaving 14 bases between. The CDR3 is 13 residues long. CDR1 and CDR2 from the germline V gene are GTSNPN and SVGIG (reference sequence). In DNA form, the CDR3 reads TGTGCCCGAGACACAGGGCCCACCGGGGAGCTGTTTTTT. This encodes CARDTGPTGELFF. Based on the CDR3 plus reference TRBV30 and TRBJ2-2, the full variable domain is SQTIHQWPATLVQPVGSPLSLECTVEGTSNPNLYWYRQAAGRGLQLLFYSVGIGQISSEVPQNLSASRPQDRQFILSSKKLLLSDSGFYLCARDTGPTGELFFGEGSRLTVL.

This clone was picked up one time. This chain joins TRBV3-1 (or the pseudogene TRBV3-2) and TRBJ2-3, with unresolved D. CDR1 is LGHDT, CDR2 YNNKEL, per germline (reference sequence). This CDR3 is 14 amino acids long. The ends were cut back, 1 base at V and 3 bases at J, with 8 bases in the middle. In DNA, the CDR3 is TGTGCCAGCAGCCAAGGAATACAAACAGATACGCAGTATTTT. It yields the protein CASSQGIQTDTQYF.

In this sample, this clone turned up once. This chain connects TRBV30 to TRBJ2-4; weak D call: TRBD1 (5 bases). The germline V and J ends were trimmed by 7 bases and 7 bases, with 11 bases remaining between them. CDR1 and CDR2 from the germline V gene are GTSNPN and SVGIG (reference sequence). The CDR3 length is 11 residues. In DNA form, the CDR3 reads TGTGCCTCACAGGTTACTAACATTCAGTACTTC. Translation: CASQVTNIQYF.

This clone was counted a few times. The genes are TRBV7-3 and TRBJ2-1, with 7 bases lining up with TRBD1. Germline trimming cut 5 bases from V and 0 bases from J; bases unmatched to any gene: 4. The CDR3 length is 15 residues. The germline gives CDR1 SGHTA, CDR2 FQGTGA. The CDR3 spells CASSQGQTSYNEQFF. Here the CDR3 DNA reads TGTGCCAGCAGCCAGGGACAGACCTCCTACAATGAGCAGTTCTTC.

This clone was found once. The V and J genes are TRBV4-1 and TRBJ2-7; maybe TRBD1 (7 bases). Germline CDR1 is MGHRA and CDR2 is YSYEKL. The V end lost 1 base, the J end lost 4 bases, and 14 bases lay between the germline ends. CDR3 length: 15 amino acids. In DNA form, the CDR3 reads TGCGCCAGCAGCCAAGGTCAGGGGGGCAATTACGAGCAGTACTTC. Encoded protein: CASSQGQGGNYEQYF.

The rearrangement uses TRBV6-5 and TRBJ2-7; 8 positions agree with TRBD1. Germline loops: CDR1 MNHEY, CDR2 SVGAGI. There are 13 residues in the CDR3. Trimming took 5 bases from V and 6 from J; bases not matched to a gene: 6. The CDR3 nucleotides read TGTGCCAGCAGTACGGACAGGGCATCCGAGCAGTACTTC. Translation: CASSTDRASEQYF.

This rearrangement joins TRBV5-1 to TRBJ1-1, with a possible D match to TRBD1 (5 bases). The germline V gene encodes CDR1 SGHRS and CDR2 YFSETQ. V dropped 0 bases and J dropped 6 bases, with 15 bases sitting between them. The length of the CDR3 is 15 residues. The CDR3 here is CASSLAGGERAEAFF. For the CDR3, the DNA is TGCGCCAGCAGCTTGGCCGGGGGGGAACGCGCTGAAGCTTTCTTT.

V usage is TRBV19 and J usage is TRBJ2-7; D perhaps matches TRBD1 (6 bases). The length of the CDR3 is 11 residues. Trimming shortened V by 8 bases and J by 3 bases, and 8 bases separated the two germline ends. Germline loops: CDR1 LNHDA, CDR2 SQIVND (reference sequence). In nucleotides, the CDR3 is TGTGCCAGTGGACAGATCTACGAGCAGTACTTC. This sequence encodes CASGQIYEQYF.

The chain is built from TRBV9 and TRBJ2-7; 7 bases match TRBD1. The length of the CDR3 is 15 residues. V lost 4 bases and J lost 0; bases outside the gene matches: 7. Germline CDR1 SGDLS, CDR2 YYNGEE. CDR3 loop: CASSPRTGRSYEQYF. The CDR3 DNA reads TGTGCCAGCAGCCCGCGGACAGGACGCTCCTACGAGCAGTACTTC.

V is TRBV6-5 and J is TRBJ2-7, with 9 bases matching TRBD1. Unmatched junction bases numbered 10, after V lost 7 bases and J lost 3 bases. The CDR3 runs to 15 residues. Germline lookup yields CDR1 MNHEY and CDR2 SVGAGI. The CDR3 DNA reads TGTGCCAGCATACGGACAGGGGCAGGGATCTACGAGCAGTACTTC. Translating it yields CASIRTGAGIYEQYF.

The chain is built from TRBV10-1 and TRBJ2-3; TRBD1 agrees at 7 bases. Germline V CDR1 and CDR2: WNHNN, SYGVQD (reference sequence). The CDR3 runs 15 residues. Trimming removed 4 bases from V and 2 bases from J; junction bases left unmatched: 6. CDR3 protein: CASSGGQTNTDTQYF. CDR3 coding DNA: TGCGCCAGCAGTGGGGGACAGACAAACACAGATACGCAGTATTTT.

V and J are TRBV7-8 and TRBJ1-6, with 7 bases identical to TRBD1. CDR1 is SGHVS, CDR2 FQNEAQ, per germline. The J segment lost 4 bases and the V segment lost 1 base, leaving 4 bases of the junction unmatched. The CDR3 is made up of 16 amino acids. CDR3 loop: CASSLGGQVYNSPLHF. DNA of the CDR3: TGTGCCAGCAGCTTAGGAGGACAGGTTTATAATTCACCCCTCCACTTT.

The gene calls are TRBV7-9 and TRBJ2-7, with TRBD1 matching 8 bases. Per the germline V gene, CDR1 is SEHNR and CDR2 is FQNEAQ (reference sequence). The CDR3 runs to 14 residues. J lost 5 bases, V lost 5 bases, and 8 bases had no gene match. The CDR3 spells CASSPRQGSHEQYF. The DNA of the CDR3 is TGTGCCAGCAGCCCCCGACAGGGGAGCCACGAGCAGTACTTC.

V and J are TRBV5-1 and TRBJ2-3, with D perhaps TRBD1 (7 bases). This CDR3 is 15 amino acids long. Trimming stripped 2 bases from V and 0 bases from J, with 10 bases between. CDR1 is SGHRS, CDR2 YFSETQ, per germline. The CDR3 DNA is TGCGCCAGCAGCTTAGGAGGGGGCAGCACAGATACGCAGTATTTT. Translation: CASSLGGGSTDTQYF.

The chain carries TRBV12-5 and TRBJ2-7, with 8 bases identical to TRBD1. J lost 10 bases, V lost 5 bases, and 4 bases had no gene match. Germline CDR1 LGHNT, CDR2 FRNRAP. The CDR3 length is 11 residues. CDR3 DNA: TGTGCTAGTGGTAAAGGACAGGGCCAGTACTTC. Translating it yields CASGKGQGQYF.